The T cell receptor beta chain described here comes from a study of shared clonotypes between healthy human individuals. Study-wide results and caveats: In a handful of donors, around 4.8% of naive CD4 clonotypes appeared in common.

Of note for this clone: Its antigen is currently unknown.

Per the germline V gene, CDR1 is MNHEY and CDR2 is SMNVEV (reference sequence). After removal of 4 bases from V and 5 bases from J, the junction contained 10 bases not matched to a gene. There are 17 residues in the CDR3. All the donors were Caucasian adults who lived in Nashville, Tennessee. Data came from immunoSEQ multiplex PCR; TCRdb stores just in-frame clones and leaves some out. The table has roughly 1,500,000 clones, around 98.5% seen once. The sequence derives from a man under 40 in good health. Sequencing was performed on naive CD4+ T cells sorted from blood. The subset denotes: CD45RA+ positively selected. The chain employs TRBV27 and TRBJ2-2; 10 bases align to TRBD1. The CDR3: CASSYVSGQGITGELFF. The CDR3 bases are TGTGCCAGCAGTTACGTCTCGGGACAGGGGATAACCGGGGAGCTGTTTTTT.